This T cell receptor (beta chain) stems from a study of blood T cell repertoires in COVID-19. Whole-study context: Cohort 3 donors counted as recovered after two negative PCRs, clearance, or resolved symptoms.

Germline V lookup: CDR1 LGHNA, CDR2 YNFKEQ. Between the trimmed V and J ends, which lost 1 base and 3 bases, there was a span of 7 bases. The CDR3 is 13 residues long. Per the original methods: Quantification of nucleated cells was approximated via reference gene primer amplification. The protocol was immunoSEQ multiplex PCR, while the TCRdb copy is restricted to in-frame clones and leaves out a portion. That table supplies the V and J calls and clone size; D and trimming were determined from the DNA. The sample gives more than 200,000 clones, roughly 84% of which show up once; roughly 7.1% is in the top ten.

The TCR sequence derives from a young man in a cohort exposed to, infected with or recovered from COVID-19 (not recorded which). Sequencing was performed on PBMCs or T cells enriched from blood (not recorded which). The chain combines TRBV4-2 with TRBJ2-7; D is possibly TRBD1 (5 bases). The CDR3 sequence: CASSQARVYEQYF. The DNA for the CDR3 is TGTGCCAGCAGCCAAGCCAGGGTCTACGAGCAGTACTTC.